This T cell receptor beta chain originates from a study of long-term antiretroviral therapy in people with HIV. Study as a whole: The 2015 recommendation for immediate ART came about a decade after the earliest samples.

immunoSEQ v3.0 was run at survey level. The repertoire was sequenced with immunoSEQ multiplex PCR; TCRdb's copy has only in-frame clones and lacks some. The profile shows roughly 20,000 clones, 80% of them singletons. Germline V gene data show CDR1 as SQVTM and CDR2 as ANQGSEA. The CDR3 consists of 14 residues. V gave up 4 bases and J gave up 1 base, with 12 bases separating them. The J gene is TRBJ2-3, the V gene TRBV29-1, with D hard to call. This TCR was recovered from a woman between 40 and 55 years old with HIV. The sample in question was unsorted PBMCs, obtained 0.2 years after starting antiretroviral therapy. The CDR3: CSVVADLGTDTQYF. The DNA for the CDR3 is TGCAGCGTTGTGGCGGACCTCGGCACAGATACGCAGTATTTT.